What follows are 30 T cell receptor beta chains derived from one specimen sequenced in a study of vaccination effects on CD4 cells after COVID-19. Antigen-specific CD4+ T cells were first expanded with viral peptide pools by the ViraFEST assay and only then sequenced. An approximately 10-day culture period preceded the isolation of CD4+ T cells. Confirmation by PCR established that the person had SARS-CoV-2 infection between March and December 2020. No antigen has been identified for these receptors. Libraries were prepared by immunoSEQ multiplex PCR; TCRdb keeps only in-frame clonotypes and omits some of them. This table has approximately 40,000 clones, around 73% appearing once. The sequencing here drew on CD4+ T cells from PBMCs cultured with a peptide pool, taken before COVID-19 vaccination. These receptors came from a human donor who had a prior SARS-CoV-2 infection.

The chain uses TRBV3-1 (or the pseudogene TRBV3-2) and TRBJ2-7; unclear D gene. The CDR3 totals 15 residues. Germline V gene sequence: CDR1 LGHDT, CDR2 YNNKEL (reference sequence). Trimming removed 1 base at V and 1 base at J, with 11 bases between. The CDR3 DNA is TGTGCCAGCAGCCAAGGGAGTCACGCGTCCTACGAGCAGTACTTC. Its translation is CASSQGSHASYEQYF.

The chain joins TRBV6-5 to TRBJ1-2; 8 nucleotides align to TRBD1. Germline V lookup: CDR1 MNHEY, CDR2 SVGAGI. The CDR3 contains 16 residues. V dropped 1 base and J dropped 6; count of bases not matched to a gene: 10. The CDR3 sequence is CASSYWGQVSLDGYTF. In DNA, the CDR3 is TGTGCCAGCAGTTACTGGGGACAGGTGTCTTTAGATGGCTACACCTTC.

This clone was seen just once. The V call is TRBV19, the J call TRBJ2-5, with 9 bases matching TRBD1. The germline V gene has CDR1 LNHDA and CDR2 SQIVND (reference sequence). V shed 3 bases and J 1 base; nucleotides not matched to a gene: 6. This CDR3 is 16 amino acids long. CDR3: CASSIGYRGRQETQYF. In DNA, the CDR3 is TGTGCCAGTAGTATCGGGTACAGGGGGCGCCAAGAGACCCAGTACTTC.

The CDR3 coding sequence is TGTGCCAGCCGGACAGACCTGAACACTGAAGCTTTCTTT. Translating gives CASRTDLNTEAFF. V gene TRBV10-3 combines with J gene TRBJ1-1, with a possible D match to TRBD1 (6 bases). This CDR3 has 13 amino acids. The germline gives CDR1 ENHRY, CDR2 SYGVKD. Between the trimmed V and J ends, which lost 10 bases and 0 bases, there was a span of 12 bases.

The chain links TRBV6-6 to TRBJ2-1, with 8 positions matching TRBD2. The V and J ends lost 6 bases and 8 bases, in that order; junction bases with no gene match: 15. Germline V gene sequence: CDR1 MNHNY, CDR2 SVGAGI (reference sequence). The CDR3 contains 16 residues. CDR3 region: CASRAHSGAKIDEQFF. The CDR3 DNA follows: TGTGCCAGCAGGGCACATAGCGGGGCAAAGATAGATGAGCAGTTCTTC.

This rearrangement joins TRBV25-1 to TRBJ2-7; tentative D call: TRBD2 (6 bases). Per the germline V gene, CDR1 is MGHDK and CDR2 is SYGVNS. The V gene lost 6 bases and the J gene lost 5 bases, with 23 bases spanning the gap. The CDR3 has 16 amino acids. CDR3 loop: CASSPPSRAGGNEQYF. CDR3 nucleotide sequence: TGTGCCAGCAGCCCACCCTCCAGGGCCGGGGGTAACGAGCAGTACTTC.

The count of this clone is one. The gene calls are TRBV4-3 and TRBJ2-7, with 7 bases aligning to TRBD1. Germline CDR1 and CDR2: LGHNA and YSLEER. The CDR3 spans 17 residues. J was trimmed by 2 bases and V by 1 base; bases with no gene match: 11. The CDR3 region has the DNA TGCGCCAGCAGCCAAGGACAGGGAAAAATCGGTGCCTACGAGCAGTACTTC. This codes for CASSQGQGKIGAYEQYF.

CDR3 sequence (DNA): TGTGCCAGCAGCTCCATGGGACAATTGGAGTACTTC. As protein: CASSSMGQLEYF. The chain couples TRBV2 to TRBJ2-7; possibly TRBD1 for D (6 bases). The CDR3 is 12 residues long. Trimming removed 6 bases from V and 11 bases from J, with 17 bases in between. Germline V CDR1 and CDR2: SNHLY, FYNNEI.

Only one count was recorded for this clone. The V and J genes are TRBV4-2 and TRBJ1-5; D perhaps matches TRBD1 (5 bases). The CDR3 length is 15 residues. Germline CDR1 is LGHNA and CDR2 is YNFKEQ. V was pared by 1 base and J by 4 bases, with 11 bases between. The CDR3 nucleotides read TGTGCCAGCAGCCAAGGACAGAACAAAAATCAGCCCCAGCATTTT. This codes for CASSQGQNKNQPQHF.

This clone showed up just once. J is TRBJ2-2 and V is TRBV7-2; D gene uncertain. V dropped 2 bases and J dropped 7 bases, with 8 bases sitting between them. Germline lookup yields CDR1 SGHTA and CDR2 FQGNSA. This CDR3 has 13 amino acids. The CDR3 nucleotides are TGTGCCAGCAGCTTATCTAGAGTCGGGGAGCTGTTTTTT. Translation gives CASSLSRVGELFF. Together with reference TRBV7-2 and TRBJ2-2, the CDR3 gives the full variable domain: GAGVSQSPSNKVTEKGKDVELRCDPISGHTALYWYRQSLGQGLEFLIYFQGNSAPDKSGLPSDRFSAERTGGSVSTLTIQRTQQEDSAVYLCASSLSRVGELFFGEGSRLTVL.

This chain joins TRBV5-1 and TRBJ2-7; either TRBD1 or TRBD2 may supply D (5 bases each). Trimming cost V 4 bases and J 5 bases, with 16 bases left between them. The CDR3 has 14 residues. The V gene's germline CDR1 is SGHRS and CDR2 YFSETQ. CDR3 protein: CASSGRAGSDEQYF. As DNA, the CDR3 is TGCGCCAGCAGCGGACGGGCAGGGAGTGACGAGCAGTACTTC.

The chain has TRBV6-5 and TRBJ2-1; D gene ambiguous. CDR1 and CDR2 from the germline V gene are MNHEY and SVGAGI. The V gene lost 6 bases and the J gene lost 7 bases, with 16 bases spanning the gap. The CDR3 contains 14 residues. This CDR3 reads CASSQIGAQNEQFF. Written as DNA, the CDR3 is TGTGCCAGCAGCCAGATCGGAGCTCAGAATGAGCAGTTCTTC.

This rearrangement joins TRBV10-3 to TRBJ2-1; 9 bases match TRBD2. This CDR3 has 16 residues. Germline V lookup: CDR1 ENHRY, CDR2 SYGVKD. With V trimmed by 3 bases and J by 10 bases, 13 bases remained unmatched. CDR3 amino acids: CAISDLAGVPRGEQFF. CDR3 coding DNA: TGTGCCATCAGTGATTTAGCGGGAGTGCCTCGGGGCGAGCAGTTCTTC.

This chain links TRBV7-6 with TRBJ2-7; 9 bases agree with TRBD1. Germline V lookup: CDR1 SGHVS, CDR2 FNYEAQ. The CDR3 consists of 14 residues. V shed 4 bases, J shed 7 bases, and the junction held 8 bases outside the gene matches. The CDR3, as DNA: TGTGCCAGCAGCTCTCCCGCGGACAGGGGTGAGCAGTACTTC. Amino acid sequence: CASSSPADRGEQYF.

The gene calls are TRBV24-1 and TRBJ2-3; D possibly matches TRBD1 or TRBD2 (7 bases each). Trimming shortened V by 4 bases and J by 3 bases, and 16 bases separated the two germline ends. The CDR3 covers 16 residues. Germline assignment: CDR1 KGHDR and CDR2 SFDVKD. CDR3 residues: CATSDHVQGGTDTQYF. CDR3 bases: TGTGCCACCAGTGACCACGTCCAGGGGGGGACAGATACGCAGTATTTT.

The V gene is TRBV5-6, the J gene TRBJ1-4; no clear D gene. Trimming stripped 0 bases from V and 7 bases from J, with 4 bases between. The CDR3 is 12 residues long. Germline CDR1 is SGHDT and CDR2 is YYEEEE. CDR3 loop: CASSLGVEKLFF. In nucleotides, the CDR3 is TGTGCCAGCAGCTTGGGGGTTGAAAAACTGTTTTTT.

The CDR3 DNA reads TGTGCCAGCTCACAAACAGGGTCTGGGGCCAACGTCCTGACTTTC. Protein product: CASSQTGSGANVLTF. The rearrangement links TRBV18 to TRBJ2-6; a weak D match, TRBD1 (6 bases). The CDR3 is 15 residues long. Germline CDR1 reads KGHSH; CDR2 reads LQKENI. The V and J ends lost 4 bases and 1 base respectively, with 8 bases between them. Supplemented by reference TRBV18 and TRBJ2-6, the full variable domain reads NAGVMQNPRHLVRRRGQEARLRCSPMKGHSHVYWYRQLPEEGLKFMVYLQKENIIDESGMPKERFSAEFPKEGPSILRIQQVVRGDSAAYFCASSQTGSGANVLTFGAGSRLTVL.

The chain uses TRBV6-2 or TRBV6-3 and TRBJ2-1, with 16 bases identical to TRBD2. The CDR3 has 21 residues. J lost 4 bases, V lost 2 bases, and 14 bases had no gene match. Looked up from germline, CDR1 is MNHEY and CDR2 is SVGEGT. The CDR3 DNA is TGTGCCAGCAGTTACCCGGGGACTAGCGGGAGGGACCGTCGGACTTACAATGAGCAGTTCTTC. This encodes CASSYPGTSGRDRRTYNEQFF.

The rearrangement uses TRBV19 and TRBJ2-6; D might be TRBD1 (7 bases). The CDR3 contains 18 residues. Trimming removed 0 bases at V and 0 bases at J, with 12 bases between. From germline, CDR1 is LNHDA and CDR2 SQIVND (reference sequence). The CDR3 DNA reads TGTGCCAGTAGTATAGATGGCAGGGGGGTCTCTGGGGCCAACGTCCTGACTTTC. It encodes CASSIDGRGVSGANVLTF.

This chain joins TRBV9 and TRBJ2-1; a weak D match, TRBD2 (6 bases). Trimming took off 4 bases at V and 0 bases at J, with 11 bases between the two ends. CDR1 SGDLS and CDR2 YYNGEE come from the germline V gene. The CDR3 consists of 15 residues. CDR3 protein: CASSPVGGSYNEQFF. The DNA for the CDR3 is TGTGCCAGCAGCCCTGTGGGGGGCTCCTACAATGAGCAGTTCTTC.

The chain combines TRBV9 with TRBJ1-2; D gene unclear. Trimming pared 4 bases from V and 6 bases from J, leaving 16 bases between. Germline CDR1 SGDLS, CDR2 YYNGEE. The CDR3 totals 14 residues. CDR3 loop: CASSPRTYVDGYTF. CDR3 DNA: TGTGCCAGCAGCCCCCGGACCTACGTCGATGGCTACACCTTC. The full variable domain, its missing parts supplied by reference TRBV9 and TRBJ1-2, is DSGVTQTPKHLITATGQRVTLRCSPRSGDLSVYWYQQSLDQGLQFLIQYYNGEERAKGNILERFSAQQFPDLHSELNLSSLELGDSALYFCASSPRTYVDGYTFGSGTRLTVV.

In this sample, this clone is medium-sized. The V gene is TRBV3-1 (or the pseudogene TRBV3-2), the J gene TRBJ1-6, with 9 bases fitting TRBD1. The CDR3 is made up of 15 amino acids. The V gene end was trimmed by 4 bases and the J gene end by 6 bases; junction bases not matched to a gene: 4. The V gene's germline CDR1 is LGHDT and CDR2 YNNKEL (reference sequence). CDR3 sequence: CASSLTGGSNSPLHF. CDR3 DNA: TGTGCCAGCAGCCTTACAGGGGGCTCTAATTCACCCCTCCACTTT.

V is TRBV6-2 or TRBV6-3 and J is TRBJ2-7, with 13 bases identical to TRBD2. The germline CDR1 and CDR2 sequences are MNHEY and SVGEGT. Germline trimming cut 2 bases from V and 4 bases from J; bases unmatched to any gene: 5. The CDR3 totals 16 residues. Here the CDR3 reads CASSYKLAGGRYEQYF. The CDR3 region has the DNA TGTGCCAGCAGTTACAAACTAGCGGGAGGGCGGTACGAGCAGTACTTC.

The rearrangement joins TRBV5-1 to TRBJ1-4; 7 bases fit TRBD1. The V and J ends lost 0 bases and 6 bases, in that order; junction bases with no gene match: 2. Germline V lookup: CDR1 SGHRS, CDR2 YFSETQ. The CDR3 loop spans 14 amino acids. CDR3 loop: CASSLDRGDEKLFF. DNA for the CDR3: TGCGCCAGCAGCTTGGACAGGGGCGATGAAAAACTGTTTTTT.

This clone was counted a few times. V usage is TRBV11-2 and J usage is TRBJ1-1; D is unclear. Trimming took off 1 base at V and 11 bases at J, with 11 bases between the two ends. Germline V lookup: CDR1 SGHAT, CDR2 FQNNGV. The CDR3 sequence is 12 residues long. This CDR3 is CASSLVTGDAFF. The CDR3 nucleotides read TGTGCCAGCAGCTTAGTGACGGGCGACGCTTTCTTT.

This chain uses TRBV4-1 with TRBJ2-1; the D gene is possibly TRBD2 (6 bases). CDR1 and CDR2 (germline): MGHRA, YSYEKL. Between the trimmed V and J ends, which lost 1 base and 2 bases, there was a span of 21 bases. CDR3 length equals 19 residues. CDR3 sequence: CASSQGPLAGRDAYNEQFF. Here the CDR3 DNA reads TGCGCCAGCAGCCAAGGCCCCTTAGCCGGGAGAGACGCCTACAATGAGCAGTTCTTC.

The J gene is TRBJ1-5, the V gene TRBV2; 7 bases are shared with TRBD1. The CDR3 loop spans 14 amino acids. CDR1 SNHLY and CDR2 FYNNEI come from the germline V gene. The V segment lost 7 bases and the J segment 6 bases; nucleotides outside the gene matches: 9. The CDR3 sequence: CASKATGAPQPQHF. The CDR3 DNA follows: TGTGCCAGCAAGGCCACAGGGGCCCCTCAGCCCCAGCATTTT.

On this clone: This sample includes further DNA sequences coding for the same CDR3. The chain carries TRBV28 and TRBJ2-7; D is unresolved. Trimming removed 5 bases at V and 4 bases at J, with 6 bases between. CDR3 size: 11 residues. Germline CDR1 is MDHEN and CDR2 is SYDVKM. The CDR3 spells CASSTYYEQYF. CDR3 coding DNA: TGTGCCAGCAGTACGTATTACGAGCAGTACTTC.

This clone was recorded only once. The V call is TRBV5-4, the J call TRBJ1-1; weak D call: TRBD1 (6 bases). The germline V gene encodes CDR1 SGHNT and CDR2 YYREEE (reference sequence). The CDR3 runs 15 residues. V was cut by 5 bases and J by 0 bases, with 14 bases left in between. CDR3 in amino acids: CASSSPGALNTEAFF. Here the CDR3 DNA reads TGTGCCAGCAGTTCCCCAGGGGCCCTGAACACTGAAGCTTTCTTT.

This clone was observed a handful of times. The chain employs TRBV7-3 and TRBJ2-2; TRBD2 might be the D (5 bases). V lost 5 bases, J lost 5 bases, and 18 bases lay in between. This CDR3 has 16 amino acids. The germline gives CDR1 SGHTA, CDR2 FQGTGA. The CDR3 here is CASSARLAPRTGELFF. The CDR3 DNA sequence: TGTGCCAGCAGCGCCAGGCTAGCACCACGAACCGGGGAGCTGTTTTTT.